This T cell receptor (beta chain) stems from a study of blood T cells in healthy people across ages. Whole-study findings and limits: Both higher diversity and more naive CD4+ cells marked long-lived donors when set against aged donors. Diversity estimates drawn from one million T cells were deemed underestimates.

V was shortened by 0 bases and J by 4 bases, with 10 bases between the two germline ends. Per the germline V gene, CDR1 is MNHEY and CDR2 is SVGEGT. The CDR3 totals 15 residues. The authors ran a second PCR of 7 to 11 cycles using a sample-barcoded 5' primer and a J-beta primer mix. Each CDR3 protein is one row after TCRdb ran MiXCR on the 5' RACE reads. The sample shows hundreds of thousands of distinct CDR3 sequences, around 38% of them seen only once. Of note for this clonotype: As yet, its antigen is unknown.

The receptor comes from a man of 80 years or more in good health. The specimen sequenced was blood. The J gene is TRBJ2-4, the V gene TRBV6-2 or TRBV6-3, with unresolved D. The CDR3 here is CASSYSNYAKNIQYF. The CDR3 DNA reads as TGTGCCAGCAGTTACTCGAATTATGCTAAAAACATTCAGTACTTC.